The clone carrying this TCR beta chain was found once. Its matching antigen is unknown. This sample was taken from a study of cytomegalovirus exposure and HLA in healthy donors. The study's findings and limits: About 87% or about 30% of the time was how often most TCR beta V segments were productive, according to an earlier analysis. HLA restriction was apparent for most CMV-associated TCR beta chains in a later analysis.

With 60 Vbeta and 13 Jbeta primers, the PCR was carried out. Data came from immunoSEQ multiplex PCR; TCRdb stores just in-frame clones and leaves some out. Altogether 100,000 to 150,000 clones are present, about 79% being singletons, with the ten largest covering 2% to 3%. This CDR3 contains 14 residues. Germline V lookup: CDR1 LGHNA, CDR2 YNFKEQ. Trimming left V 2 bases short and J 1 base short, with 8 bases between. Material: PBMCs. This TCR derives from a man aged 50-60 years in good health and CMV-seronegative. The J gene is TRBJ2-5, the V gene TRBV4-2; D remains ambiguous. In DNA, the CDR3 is TGTGCCAGCAGCCAAAAACAGCTCCAAGAGACCCAGTACTTC. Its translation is CASSQKQLQETQYF.